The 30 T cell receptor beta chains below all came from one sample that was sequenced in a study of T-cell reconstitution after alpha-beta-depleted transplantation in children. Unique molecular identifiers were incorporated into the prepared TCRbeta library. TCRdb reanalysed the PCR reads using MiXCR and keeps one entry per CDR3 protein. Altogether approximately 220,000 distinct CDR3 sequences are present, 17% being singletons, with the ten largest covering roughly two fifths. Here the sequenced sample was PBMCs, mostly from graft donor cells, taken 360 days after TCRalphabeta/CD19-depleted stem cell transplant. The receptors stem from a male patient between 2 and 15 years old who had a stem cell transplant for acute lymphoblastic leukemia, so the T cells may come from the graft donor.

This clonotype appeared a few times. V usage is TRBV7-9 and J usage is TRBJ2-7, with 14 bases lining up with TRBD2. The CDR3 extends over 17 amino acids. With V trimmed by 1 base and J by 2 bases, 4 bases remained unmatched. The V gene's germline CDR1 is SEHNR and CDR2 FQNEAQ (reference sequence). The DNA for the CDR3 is TGTGCCAGCAGCTTAGTGGGGACTAGCGGGGGCCCCTACGAGCAGTACTTC. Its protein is CASSLVGTSGGPYEQYF. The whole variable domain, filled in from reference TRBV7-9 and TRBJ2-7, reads DTGVSQNPRHKITKRGQNVTFRCDPISEHNRLYWYRQTLGQGPEFLTYFQNEAQLEKSRLLSDRFSAERPKGSFSTLEIQRTEQGDSAMYLCASSLVGTSGGPYEQYFGPGTRLTVT.

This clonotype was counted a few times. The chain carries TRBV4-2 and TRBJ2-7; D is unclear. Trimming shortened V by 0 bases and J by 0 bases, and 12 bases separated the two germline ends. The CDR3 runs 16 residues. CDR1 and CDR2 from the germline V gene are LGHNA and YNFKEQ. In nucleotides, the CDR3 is TGTGCCAGCAGCCAAGATTGGGGAACGGGCTCCTACGAGCAGTACTTC. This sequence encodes CASSQDWGTGSYEQYF.

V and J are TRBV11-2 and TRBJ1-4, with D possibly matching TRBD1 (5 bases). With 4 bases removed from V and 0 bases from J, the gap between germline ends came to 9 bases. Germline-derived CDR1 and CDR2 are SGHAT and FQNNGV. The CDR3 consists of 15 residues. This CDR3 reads CASSSQGATNEKLFF. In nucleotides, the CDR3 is TGTGCCAGCAGCTCGCAGGGAGCAACTAATGAAAAACTGTTTTTT. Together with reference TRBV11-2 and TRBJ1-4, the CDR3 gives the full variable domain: EAGVAQSPRYKIIEKRQSVAFWCNPISGHATLYWYQQILGQGPKLLIQFQNNGVVDDSQLPKDRFSAERLKGVDSTLKIQPAKLEDSAVYLCASSSQGATNEKLFFGSGTQLSVL.

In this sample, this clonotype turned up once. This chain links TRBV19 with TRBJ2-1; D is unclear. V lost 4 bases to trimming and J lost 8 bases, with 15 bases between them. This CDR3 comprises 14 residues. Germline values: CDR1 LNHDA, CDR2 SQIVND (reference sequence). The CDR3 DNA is TGTGCCAGTAGTAAATACCTAGGACGGGATGAGCAGTTCTTC. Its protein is CASSKYLGRDEQFF. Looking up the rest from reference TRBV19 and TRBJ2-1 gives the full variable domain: DGGITQSPKYLFRKEGQNVTLSCEQNLNHDAMYWYRQDPGQGLRLIYYSQIVNDFQKGDIAEGYSVSREKKESFPLTVTSAQKNPTAFYLCASSKYLGRDEQFFGPGTRLTVL.

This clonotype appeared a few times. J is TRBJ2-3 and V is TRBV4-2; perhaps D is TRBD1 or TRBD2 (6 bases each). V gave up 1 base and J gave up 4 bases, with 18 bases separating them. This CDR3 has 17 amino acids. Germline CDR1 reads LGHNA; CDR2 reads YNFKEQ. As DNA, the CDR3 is TGTGCCAGCAGCCAAGTTATGGCTAGCGACAGGCCAGATACGCAGTATTTT. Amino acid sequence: CASSQVMASDRPDTQYF.

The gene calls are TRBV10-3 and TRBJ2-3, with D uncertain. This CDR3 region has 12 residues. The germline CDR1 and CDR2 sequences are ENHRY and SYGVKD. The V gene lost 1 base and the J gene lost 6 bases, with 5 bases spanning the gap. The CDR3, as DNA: TGTGCCATCAGTGAGTACGGGGATACGCAGTATTTT. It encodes CAISEYGDTQYF.

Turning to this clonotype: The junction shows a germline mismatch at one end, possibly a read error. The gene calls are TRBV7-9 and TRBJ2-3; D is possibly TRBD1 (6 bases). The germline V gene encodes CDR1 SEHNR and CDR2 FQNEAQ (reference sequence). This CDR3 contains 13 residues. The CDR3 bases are TGTGCCAGCAGCGGACAGTTCACAGATACGCAGAATTTT. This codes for CASSGQFTDTQNF.

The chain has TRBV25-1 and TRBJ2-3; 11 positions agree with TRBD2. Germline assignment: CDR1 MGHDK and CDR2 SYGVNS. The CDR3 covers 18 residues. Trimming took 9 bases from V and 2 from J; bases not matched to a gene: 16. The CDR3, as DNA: TGTGCCAGAACCCTAGCGGGGGGAACCCTATCCCCCACAGATACGCAGTATTTT. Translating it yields CARTLAGGTLSPTDTQYF.

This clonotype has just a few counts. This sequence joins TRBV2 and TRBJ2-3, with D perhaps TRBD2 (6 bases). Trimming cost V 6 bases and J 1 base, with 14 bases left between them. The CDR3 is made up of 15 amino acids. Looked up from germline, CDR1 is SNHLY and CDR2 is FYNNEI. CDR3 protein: CASRALASGTDTQYF. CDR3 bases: TGTGCCAGCAGAGCACTAGCATCCGGCACAGATACGCAGTATTTT. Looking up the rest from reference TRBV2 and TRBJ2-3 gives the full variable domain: EPEVTQTPSHQVTQMGQEVILRCVPISNHLYFYWYRQILGQKVEFLVSFYNNEISEKSEIFDDQFSVERPDGSNFTLKIRSTKLEDSAMYFCASRALASGTDTQYFGPGTRLTVL.

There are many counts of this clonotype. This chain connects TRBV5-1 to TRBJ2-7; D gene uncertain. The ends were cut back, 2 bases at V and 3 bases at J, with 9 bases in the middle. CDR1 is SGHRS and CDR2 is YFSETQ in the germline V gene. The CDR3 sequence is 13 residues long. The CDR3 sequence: CASSFPDRYEQYF. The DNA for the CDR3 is TGCGCCAGCAGCTTTCCGGACCGCTACGAGCAGTACTTC.

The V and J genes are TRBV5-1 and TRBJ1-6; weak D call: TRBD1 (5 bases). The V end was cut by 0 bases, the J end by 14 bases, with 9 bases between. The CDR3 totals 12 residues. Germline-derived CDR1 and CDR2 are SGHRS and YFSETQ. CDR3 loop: CASSLDGGSLHF. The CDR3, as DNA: TGCGCCAGCAGCTTGGATGGGGGATCCCTCCACTTT.

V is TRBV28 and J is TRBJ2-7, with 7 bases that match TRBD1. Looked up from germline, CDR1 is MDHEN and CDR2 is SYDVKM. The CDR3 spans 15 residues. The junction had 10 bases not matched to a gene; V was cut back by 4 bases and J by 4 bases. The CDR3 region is CASSSPDRDNYEQYF. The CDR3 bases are TGTGCCAGCAGTTCTCCAGACAGGGACAATTACGAGCAGTACTTC.

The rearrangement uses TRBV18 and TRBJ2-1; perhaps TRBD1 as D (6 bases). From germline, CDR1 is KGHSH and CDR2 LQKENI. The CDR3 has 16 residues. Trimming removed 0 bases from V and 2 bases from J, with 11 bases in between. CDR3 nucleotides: TGTGCCAGCTCACCACCCAGGGGTACAACCTACAATGAGCAGTTCTTC. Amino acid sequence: CASSPPRGTTYNEQFF.

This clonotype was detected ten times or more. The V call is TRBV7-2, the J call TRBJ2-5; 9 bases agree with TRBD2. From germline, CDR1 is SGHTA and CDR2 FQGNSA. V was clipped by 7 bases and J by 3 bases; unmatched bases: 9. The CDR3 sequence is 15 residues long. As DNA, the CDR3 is TGTGCCAGCAACCTAGCGGGGCGCCTCGAAGAGACCCAGTACTTC. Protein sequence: CASNLAGRLEETQYF.

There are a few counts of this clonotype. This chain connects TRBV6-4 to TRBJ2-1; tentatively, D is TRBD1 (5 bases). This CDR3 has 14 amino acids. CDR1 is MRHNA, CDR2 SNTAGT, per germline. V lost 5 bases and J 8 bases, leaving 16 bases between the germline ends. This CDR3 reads CASSRFRGGYEQFF. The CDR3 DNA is TGTGCCAGCAGTCGGTTTAGGGGTGGTTATGAGCAGTTCTTC.

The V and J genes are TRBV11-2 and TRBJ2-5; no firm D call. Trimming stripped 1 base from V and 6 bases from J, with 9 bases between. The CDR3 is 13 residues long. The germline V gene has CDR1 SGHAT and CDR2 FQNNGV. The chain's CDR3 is CASSLVSGKTQYF. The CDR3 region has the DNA TGTGCCAGCAGCTTAGTTTCCGGAAAGACCCAGTACTTC.

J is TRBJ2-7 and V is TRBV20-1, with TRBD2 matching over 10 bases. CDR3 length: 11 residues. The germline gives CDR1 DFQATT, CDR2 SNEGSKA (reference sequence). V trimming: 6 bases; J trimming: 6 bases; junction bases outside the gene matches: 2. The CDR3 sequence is CSAGTSAEQYF. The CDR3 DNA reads TGCAGTGCCGGGACTAGCGCCGAGCAGTACTTC.

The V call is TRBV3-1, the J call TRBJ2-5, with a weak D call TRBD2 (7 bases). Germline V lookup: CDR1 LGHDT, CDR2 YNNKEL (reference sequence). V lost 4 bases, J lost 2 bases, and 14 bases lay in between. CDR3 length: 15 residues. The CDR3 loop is CASSRGAGLQETQYF. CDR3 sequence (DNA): TGTGCCAGCAGCCGGGGGGCGGGACTACAAGAGACCCAGTACTTC.

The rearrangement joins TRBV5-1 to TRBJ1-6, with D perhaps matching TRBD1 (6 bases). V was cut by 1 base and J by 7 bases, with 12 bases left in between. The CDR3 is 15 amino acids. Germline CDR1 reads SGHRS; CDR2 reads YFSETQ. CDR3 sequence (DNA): TGCGCCAGCAGCTTGTTGAGCCAGGGGAATTCACCCCTCCACTTT. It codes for CASSLLSQGNSPLHF. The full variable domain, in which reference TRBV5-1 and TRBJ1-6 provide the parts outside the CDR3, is KAGVTQTPRYLIKTRGQQVTLSCSPISGHRSVSWYQQTPGQGLQFLFEYFSETQRNKGNFPGRFSGRQFSNSRSEMNVSTLELGDSALYLCASSLLSQGNSPLHFGNGTRLTVT.

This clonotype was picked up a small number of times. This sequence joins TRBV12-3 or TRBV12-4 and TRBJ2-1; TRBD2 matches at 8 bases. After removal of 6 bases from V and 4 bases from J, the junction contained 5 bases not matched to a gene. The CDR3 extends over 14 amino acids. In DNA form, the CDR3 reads TGTGCCAGCAGCTCGGGGGGGTCATACAATGAGCAGTTCTTC. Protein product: CASSSGGSYNEQFF.

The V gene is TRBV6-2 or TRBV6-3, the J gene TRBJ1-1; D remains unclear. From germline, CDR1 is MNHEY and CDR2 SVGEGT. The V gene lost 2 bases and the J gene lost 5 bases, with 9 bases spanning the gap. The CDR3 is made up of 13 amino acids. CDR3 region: CASSYGVTTEAFF. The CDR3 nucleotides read TGTGCCAGCAGTTACGGGGTGACGACTGAAGCTTTCTTT.

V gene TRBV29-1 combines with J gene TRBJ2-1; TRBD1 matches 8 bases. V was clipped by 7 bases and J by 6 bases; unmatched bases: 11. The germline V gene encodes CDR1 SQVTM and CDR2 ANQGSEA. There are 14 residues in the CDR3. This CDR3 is CSAPGQEWGNEQFF. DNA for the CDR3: TGCAGCGCTCCGGGACAGGAGTGGGGCAATGAGCAGTTCTTC.

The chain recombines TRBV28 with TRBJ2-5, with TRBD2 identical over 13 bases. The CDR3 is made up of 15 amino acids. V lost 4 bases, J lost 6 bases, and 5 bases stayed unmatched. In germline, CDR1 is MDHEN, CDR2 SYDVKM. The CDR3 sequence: CASSSGTSGDKTQYF. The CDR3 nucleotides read TGTGCCAGCAGTTCCGGGACTAGCGGGGATAAGACCCAGTACTTC.

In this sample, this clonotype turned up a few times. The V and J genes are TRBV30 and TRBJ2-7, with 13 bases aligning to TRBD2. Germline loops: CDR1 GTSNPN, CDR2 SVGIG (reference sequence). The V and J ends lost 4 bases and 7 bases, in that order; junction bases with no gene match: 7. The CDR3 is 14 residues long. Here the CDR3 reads CAWTKLAGGQEQYF. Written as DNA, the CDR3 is TGTGCCTGGACCAAACTAGCGGGGGGGCAAGAGCAGTACTTC.

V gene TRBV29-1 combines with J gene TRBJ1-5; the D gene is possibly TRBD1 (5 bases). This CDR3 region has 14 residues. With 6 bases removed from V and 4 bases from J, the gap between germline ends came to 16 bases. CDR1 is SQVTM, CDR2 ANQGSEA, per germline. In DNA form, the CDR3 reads TGCAGCGTCCCGGGGCCCTCTGGTAATCAGCCCCAGCATTTT. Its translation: CSVPGPSGNQPQHF.

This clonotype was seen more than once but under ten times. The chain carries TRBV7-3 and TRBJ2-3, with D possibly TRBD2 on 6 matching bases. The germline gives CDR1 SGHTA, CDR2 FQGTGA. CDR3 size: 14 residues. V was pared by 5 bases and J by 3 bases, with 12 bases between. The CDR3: CASSDGGGTDTQYF. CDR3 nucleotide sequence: TGTGCCAGCAGCGACGGGGGAGGTACAGATACGCAGTATTTT.

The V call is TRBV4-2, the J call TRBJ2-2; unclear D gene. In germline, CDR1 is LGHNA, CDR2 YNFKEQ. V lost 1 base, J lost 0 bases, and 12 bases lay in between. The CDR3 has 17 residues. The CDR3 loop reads CASSQGAATPNTGELFF. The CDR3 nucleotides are TGTGCCAGCAGCCAAGGCGCAGCGACTCCGAACACCGGGGAGCTGTTTTTT.

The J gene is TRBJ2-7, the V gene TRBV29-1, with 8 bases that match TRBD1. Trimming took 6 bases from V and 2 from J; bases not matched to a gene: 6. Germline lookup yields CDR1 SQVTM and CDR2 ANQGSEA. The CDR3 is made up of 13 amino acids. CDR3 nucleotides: TGCAGCGTCGCCGGGACAGGAACCTACGAGCAGTACTTC. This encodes CSVAGTGTYEQYF.

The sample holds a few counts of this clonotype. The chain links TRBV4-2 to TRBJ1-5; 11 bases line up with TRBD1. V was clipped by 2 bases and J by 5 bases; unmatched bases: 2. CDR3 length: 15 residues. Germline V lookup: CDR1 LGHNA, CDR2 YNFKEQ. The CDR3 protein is CASSQPGQGDQPQHF. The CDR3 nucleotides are TGTGCCAGCAGCCAACCGGGACAGGGGGATCAGCCCCAGCATTTT.

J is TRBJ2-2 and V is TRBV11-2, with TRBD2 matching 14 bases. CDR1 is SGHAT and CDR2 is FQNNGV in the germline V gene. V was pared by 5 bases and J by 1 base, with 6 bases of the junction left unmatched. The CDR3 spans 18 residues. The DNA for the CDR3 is TGTGCCAGCAGCCCCCGGACTAGCGGGGGGCAGAACACCGGGGAGCTGTTTTTT. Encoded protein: CASSPRTSGGQNTGELFF.